Following are 30 T cell receptor beta chains from one sample sequenced in a study of blood T cell repertoires in COVID-19. Some clones are missing from TCRdb's copy, which holds only in-frame ones; the method was immunoSEQ multiplex PCR. In the table there are 200,000 to 250,000 clones, about 90% of which are singletons. Sample: PBMCs or T cells enriched from blood (not recorded which). These receptors were taken from a man aged 30 to 39 who had been exposed to COVID-19.

In regard to this clone: The identical CDR3 is also encoded by other nucleotide sequences in the sample. The rearrangement links TRBV19 to TRBJ2-3, with 9 bases fitting TRBD1. The CDR3 is made up of 15 amino acids. Germline CDR1 is LNHDA and CDR2 is SQIVND (reference sequence). Germline trimming cut 1 base from V and 1 base from J; bases unmatched to any gene: 0. As DNA, the CDR3 is TGTGCCAGTAGTATAGGACAGGGGGGCACAGATACGCAGTATTTT. Residues: CASSIGQGGTDTQYF. Full variable domain (rest looked up from reference TRBV19 and TRBJ2-3): DGGITQSPKYLFRKEGQNVTLSCEQNLNHDAMYWYRQDPGQGLRLIYYSQIVNDFQKGDIAEGYSVSREKKESFPLTVTSAQKNPTAFYLCASSIGQGGTDTQYFGPGTRLTVL.

The chain joins TRBV10-3 to TRBJ1-2, with D possibly being TRBD1 (5 bases). CDR3 length: 12 amino acids. CDR1 and CDR2 (germline): ENHRY, SYGVKD. Trimming shortened V by 4 bases and J by 8 bases, and 11 bases separated the two germline ends. Here the CDR3 reads CAISVTGVGYTF. The DNA of the CDR3 is TGTGCCATCAGTGTGACGGGGGTGGGCTACACCTTC.

The gene calls are TRBV3-1 (or the pseudogene TRBV3-2) and TRBJ1-1; D uncertain. The germline V gene encodes CDR1 LGHDT and CDR2 YNNKEL (reference sequence). The V gene lost 4 bases and the J gene lost 2 bases, with 5 bases spanning the gap. The CDR3 totals 12 residues. CDR3 DNA: TGTGCCAGCAGCCTACATAACACTGAAGCTTTCTTT. Translation: CASSLHNTEAFF.

This clone was recorded once. The chain has TRBV2 and TRBJ1-5; D might be TRBD1 (5 bases). Trimming stripped 7 bases from V and 0 bases from J, with 10 bases between. Germline V CDR1 and CDR2: SNHLY, FYNNEI. The CDR3 sequence is 14 residues long. This CDR3 reads CASMGRDSNQPQHF. The CDR3 DNA reads as TGTGCCAGCATGGGGCGGGATAGCAATCAGCCCCAGCATTTT. The entire variable domain, with the rest obtained from reference TRBV2 and TRBJ1-5, is as follows: EPEVTQTPSHQVTQMGQEVILRCVPISNHLYFYWYRQILGQKVEFLVSFYNNEISEKSEIFDDQFSVERPDGSNFTLKIRSTKLEDSAMYFCASMGRDSNQPQHFGDGTRLSIL.

The V and J genes are TRBV29-1 and TRBJ2-3; 9 bases agree with TRBD2. Trimming took 1 base from V and 2 from J; bases not matched to a gene: 4. Germline CDR1 is SQVTM and CDR2 is ANQGSEA. The CDR3 contains 15 residues. Written as DNA, the CDR3 is TGCAGCGTTGAAGTAGCGGGGGATCCCACAGATACGCAGTATTTT. Its translation: CSVEVAGDPTDTQYF.

On this clone: At one boundary the junction diverges from the germline segment, which might be a read error. This sequence joins TRBV3-1 (or the pseudogene TRBV3-2) and TRBJ2-7, with D possibly being TRBD1 (5 bases). This CDR3 contains 12 residues. The germline V gene encodes CDR1 LGHDT and CDR2 YNNKEL (reference sequence). The CDR3 protein is CASSPGHLGWNF. In DNA form, the CDR3 reads TGTGCCAGCAGCCCCGGACACCTTGGATGGAACTTC.

This sequence joins TRBV11-1 and TRBJ2-7, with D possibly being TRBD1 (5 bases). Deletions cut 3 bases from V and 2 bases from J, with 11 bases between. Germline assignment: CDR1 SGHAT and CDR2 FQDESV (reference sequence). This CDR3 is built from 14 residues. CDR3 in DNA: TGTGCCAGCAGCTTTGAAAAAGGGGCCTACGAGCAGTACTTC. Residues: CASSFEKGAYEQYF.

The rearrangement links TRBV19 to TRBJ2-5, with D tentatively TRBD1 (6 bases). Germline CDR1 and CDR2: LNHDA and SQIVND (reference sequence). The V end was cut by 6 bases, the J end by 3 bases, with 17 bases between. CDR3 size: 15 residues. The CDR3 sequence: CASSTPWAGEETQYF. CDR3 coding DNA: TGTGCCAGTAGCACTCCTTGGGCAGGGGAAGAGACCCAGTACTTC.

As DNA, the CDR3 is TGTGCCAGCACCACCCTCGGGAACACTGAAGCTTTCTTT. The encoded protein is CASTTLGNTEAFF. This rearrangement joins TRBV27 to TRBJ1-1; D remains ambiguous. Deletions cut 7 bases from V and 1 base from J, with 10 bases between. This CDR3 comprises 13 residues. The germline V gene has CDR1 MNHEY and CDR2 SMNVEV (reference sequence).

This chain links TRBV25-1 with TRBJ1-1, with D possibly TRBD1 on 5 matching bases. This CDR3 spans 13 amino acids. Germline V gene sequence: CDR1 MGHDK, CDR2 SYGVNS. Trimming pared 6 bases from V and 1 base from J, leaving 9 bases between. CDR3 sequence (DNA): TGTGCCAGCAGACCCGGGGGGAACACTGAAGCTTTCTTT. Its protein product is CASRPGGNTEAFF.

The chain is built from TRBV5-4 and TRBJ1-2, with 7 nucleotides matching TRBD1. Germline trimming cut 4 bases from V and 6 bases from J; bases unmatched to any gene: 6. Germline CDR1 SGHNT, CDR2 YYREEE (reference sequence). The CDR3 spans 13 residues. The DNA of the CDR3 is TGTGCCAGCAGCGGAAGGGGGCAGGATGGCTACACCTTC. This gives the protein CASSGRGQDGYTF.

V and J are TRBV2 and TRBJ2-2; perhaps TRBD1 as D (6 bases). CDR1 SNHLY and CDR2 FYNNEI come from the germline V gene. This CDR3 region has 14 residues. V lost 3 bases and J lost 6, with 11 bases in between. The CDR3, as DNA: TGTGCCAGCAGTGATCGAACAGGGCCCGGGGAGCTGTTTTTT. Translated, it gives CASSDRTGPGELFF. The whole variable domain, filled in from reference TRBV2 and TRBJ2-2, reads EPEVTQTPSHQVTQMGQEVILRCVPISNHLYFYWYRQILGQKVEFLVSFYNNEISEKSEIFDDQFSVERPDGSNFTLKIRSTKLEDSAMYFCASSDRTGPGELFFGEGSRLTVL.

This clone was seen a single time. This chain connects TRBV7-2 to TRBJ2-1; 7 bases match TRBD2. Trimming removed 2 bases from V and 5 bases from J; junction bases left unmatched: 6. The germline gives CDR1 SGHTA, CDR2 FQGNSA. The CDR3 length is 15 residues. As DNA, the CDR3 is TGTGCCAGCAGCTTATGGGCGGGGGATAACAATGAGCAGTTCTTC. Protein: CASSLWAGDNNEQFF.

The rearrangement uses TRBV7-2 and TRBJ2-5; D gene unclear. This CDR3 has 12 amino acids. Germline V gives CDR1 SGHTA, CDR2 FQGNSA. V shed 5 bases and J shed 4 bases, with 8 bases lying between them. Written as DNA, the CDR3 is TGTGCCAGCAGCCCTATTATAGAGACCCAGTACTTC. Translating gives CASSPIIETQYF. The full variable domain, in which reference TRBV7-2 and TRBJ2-5 provide the parts outside the CDR3, is GAGVSQSPSNKVTEKGKDVELRCDPISGHTALYWYRQSLGQGLEFLIYFQGNSAPDKSGLPSDRFSAERTGGSVSTLTIQRTQQEDSAVYLCASSPIIETQYFGPGTRLLVL.

The CDR3 DNA sequence: TGTGCCAGCAGTGAACTGGCAGGGTGGGACTATGGCTACACCTTC. It is translated as CASSELAGWDYGYTF. The V and J genes are TRBV6-1 and TRBJ1-2; possibly TRBD1 for D (5 bases). Germline V gene lookup returns CDR1 MNHNS and CDR2 SASEGT. This CDR3 spans 15 amino acids. Between the trimmed V and J ends, which lost 2 bases and 3 bases, there was a span of 13 bases.

The chain combines TRBV9 with TRBJ2-1; D possibly corresponds to TRBD2 (5 bases). The CDR3 consists of 15 residues. Deletions cut 4 bases from V and 4 bases from J, with 15 bases between. Per germline, CDR1 SGDLS and CDR2 YYNGEE. The CDR3 coding sequence is TGTGCCAGCAGCAGACAACTAGGGTTGTACAATGAGCAGTTCTTC. Its translation: CASSRQLGLYNEQFF. Looking up the rest from reference TRBV9 and TRBJ2-1 gives the full variable domain: DSGVTQTPKHLITATGQRVTLRCSPRSGDLSVYWYQQSLDQGLQFLIQYYNGEERAKGNILERFSAQQFPDLHSELNLSSLELGDSALYFCASSRQLGLYNEQFFGPGTRLTVL.

Only one count was recorded for this clone. The chain couples TRBV5-4 to TRBJ2-5; a weak D match, TRBD1 (6 bases). Germline CDR1 is SGHNT and CDR2 is YYREEE (reference sequence). Trimming removed 0 bases from V and 5 bases from J, with 14 bases in between. The CDR3 is 15 amino acids. CDR3 DNA: TGTGCCAGCAGCTTGGCCACCCAGGGGTGGGAGACCCAGTACTTC. It translates to CASSLATQGWETQYF.

The rearrangement links TRBV7-9 to TRBJ1-2; D uncertain. The germline V gene encodes CDR1 SEHNR and CDR2 FQNEAQ (reference sequence). The CDR3 has 14 amino acids. The V end was cut by 5 bases, the J end by 2 bases, with 12 bases between. The CDR3 DNA reads as TGTGCCAGCAGCCGAGAGACTACAAACTATGGCTACACCTTC. It specifies CASSRETTNYGYTF.

This clone showed up just once. The chain links TRBV30 to TRBJ1-4; no clear D. Between the trimmed V and J ends, which lost 3 bases and 8 bases, there was a span of 10 bases. CDR3 length: 12 residues. Germline V gives CDR1 GTSNPN, CDR2 SVGIG (reference sequence). CDR3 in DNA: TGTGCCTGGAGCTATGTGGGCGAAAAACTGTTTTTT. Translating it yields CAWSYVGEKLFF.

CDR3 in DNA: TGTGCCAGCAGCTTAATGGGGGCGTTCTACGAGCAGTACTTC. Its protein product is CASSLMGAFYEQYF. V and J are TRBV7-9 and TRBJ2-7, with D possibly matching TRBD1 (6 bases). CDR3 length: 14 residues. V was clipped by 2 bases and J by 3 bases, with 11 bases between them. Germline V lookup: CDR1 SEHNR, CDR2 FQNEAQ (reference sequence).

The CDR3 sequence: CASSLFPPGVNTIYF. In DNA, the CDR3 is TGTGCCAGCAGCTTATTCCCTCCCGGAGTTAACACCATATATTTT. The rearrangement links TRBV5-5 to TRBJ1-3; no clear D gene. The CDR3 sequence is 15 residues long. V gave up 2 bases and J gave up 7 bases, with 16 bases separating them. CDR1 SGHKS and CDR2 YYEKEE come from the germline V gene (reference sequence).

In its sample, this clone was seen once. The chain is built from TRBV11-2 and TRBJ2-3, with a tentative D call TRBD1 (5 bases). Trimming removed 0 bases from V and 4 bases from J, with 20 bases in between. The CDR3 length is 18 residues. Germline V gene sequence: CDR1 SGHAT, CDR2 FQNNGV. The CDR3, as DNA: TGTGCCAGCAGCTTAGATGAAACAGGTTTTATGGGTGCAGATACGCAGTATTTT. Its protein product is CASSLDETGFMGADTQYF.

This chain uses TRBV19 with TRBJ1-5; D perhaps matches TRBD1 (5 bases). V lost 6 bases to trimming and J lost 5 bases, with 14 bases between them. Looked up from germline, CDR1 is LNHDA and CDR2 is SQIVND (reference sequence). This CDR3 has 14 amino acids. Here the CDR3 DNA reads TGTGCCAGTAGGGTCATCGGGGGGGATCAGCCCCAGCATTTT. Encoded protein: CASRVIGGDQPQHF. Based on the CDR3 plus reference TRBV19 and TRBJ1-5, the full variable domain is DGGITQSPKYLFRKEGQNVTLSCEQNLNHDAMYWYRQDPGQGLRLIYYSQIVNDFQKGDIAEGYSVSREKKESFPLTVTSAQKNPTAFYLCASRVIGGDQPQHFGDGTRLSIL.

V gene TRBV19 combines with J gene TRBJ1-1; no definite D call. CDR3 length: 14 amino acids. Germline-derived CDR1 and CDR2 are LNHDA and SQIVND (reference sequence). V was trimmed by 5 bases and J by 1 base, leaving 11 bases between them. CDR3 DNA: TGTGCCAGTAGTTTGCGGCTTCGGAACACTGAAGCTTTCTTT. It specifies CASSLRLRNTEAFF. Looking up the rest from reference TRBV19 and TRBJ1-1 gives the full variable domain: DGGITQSPKYLFRKEGQNVTLSCEQNLNHDAMYWYRQDPGQGLRLIYYSQIVNDFQKGDIAEGYSVSREKKESFPLTVTSAQKNPTAFYLCASSLRLRNTEAFFGQGTRLTVV.

The CDR3 DNA follows: TGTGCCAGCAGCTCTTGGGCGAACACTGAAGCTTTCTTT. This sequence encodes CASSSWANTEAFF. This chain connects TRBV11-3 to TRBJ1-1; D not resolved. Germline values: CDR1 SGHNT, CDR2 YENEEA. Trimming took off 4 bases at V and 1 base at J, with 7 bases between the two ends. The CDR3 sequence is 13 residues long.

The chain employs TRBV9 and TRBJ2-1; possibly TRBD2 for D (7 bases). CDR1 is SGDLS and CDR2 is YYNGEE in the germline V gene. This CDR3 is built from 14 residues. The V end was cut by 0 bases, the J end by 7 bases, with 11 bases between. The CDR3 DNA follows: TGTGCCAGCAGCGTAGACGGGGGGCAAAATGAGCAGTTCTTC. Translating it yields CASSVDGGQNEQFF.

V usage is TRBV3-1 (or the pseudogene TRBV3-2) and J usage is TRBJ2-7; 11 nucleotides align to TRBD2. In germline, CDR1 is LGHDT, CDR2 YNNKEL (reference sequence). V shed 7 bases and J 5 bases; nucleotides not matched to a gene: 4. The length of the CDR3 is 13 residues. DNA of the CDR3: TGTGCCAGCAAGGCTAGCGGGGGGAACGAGCAGTACTTC. Its translation: CASKASGGNEQYF.

The count of this clone is one. The chain is built from TRBV3-1 (or the pseudogene TRBV3-2) and TRBJ1-1; D is undetermined. The ends were cut back, 1 base at V and 3 bases at J, with 6 bases in the middle. The CDR3 covers 13 residues. Germline CDR1 LGHDT, CDR2 YNNKEL (reference sequence). CDR3 sequence: CASSQVPDTEAFF. In nucleotides, the CDR3 is TGTGCCAGCAGCCAAGTGCCGGACACTGAAGCTTTCTTT.

This chain joins TRBV5-6 and TRBJ1-4, with D unclear. The length of the CDR3 is 13 residues. Germline-derived CDR1 and CDR2 are SGHDT and YYEEEE. With 4 bases removed from V and 5 bases from J, the gap between germline ends came to 9 bases. The CDR3 is CASSVAENEKLFF. As DNA, the CDR3 is TGTGCCAGCAGCGTAGCAGAAAATGAAAAACTGTTTTTT. Using reference TRBV5-6 and TRBJ1-4 for the parts outside the CDR3, the full variable domain is DAGVTQSPTHLIKTRGQQVTLRCSPKSGHDTVSWYQQALGQGPQFIFQYYEEEERQRGNFPDRFSGHQFPNYSSELNVNALLLGDSALYLCASSVAENEKLFFGSGTQLSVL.

The rearrangement joins TRBV5-1 to TRBJ2-1, with 9 positions matching TRBD1. There are 16 residues in the CDR3. Germline values: CDR1 SGHRS, CDR2 YFSETQ. With 2 bases clipped from V and 0 bases from J, the junction kept 3 bases outside the gene matches. The CDR3 DNA sequence: TGCGCCAGCAGCTTCGGGACAGGGAGCTCCTACAATGAGCAGTTCTTC. Translating gives CASSFGTGSSYNEQFF.